The 23 T cell receptor beta chains reported below all come from one sample, sequenced in a study of cytotoxic CD8 clonotypes in ibrutinib-treated CLL. Produced via immunoSEQ multiplex PCR; TCRdb's table is partial and in-frame only. The sample includes tens of thousands of clones, approximately 90% of them seen just once. This sample comprised PBMCs, obtained after 12 months of ibrutinib treatment. These receptor sequences come from a human donor with chronic lymphocytic leukemia.

This chain connects TRBV13 to TRBJ2-7; 10 bases are a match to TRBD2. The CDR3 is 16 residues long. Germline V gives CDR1 PRHDT, CDR2 FYEKMQ (reference sequence). Unmatched junction bases numbered 6, after V lost 1 base and J lost 3 bases. The CDR3 loop reads CASSLEWSSGSYEQYF. The CDR3 DNA sequence: TGTGCCAGCAGCTTAGAATGGTCTAGCGGGAGCTACGAGCAGTACTTC.

The rearrangement links TRBV6-5 to TRBJ2-1; D may match TRBD1 or TRBD2 (5 bases each). The germline V and J ends were trimmed by 3 bases and 0 bases, with 9 bases remaining between them. Germline loops: CDR1 MNHEY, CDR2 SVGAGI. This CDR3 spans 15 amino acids. CDR3 loop: CASSYEGSSYNEQFF. The CDR3 DNA is TGTGCCAGCAGTTATGAGGGGAGCTCCTACAATGAGCAGTTCTTC.

This clone appeared once. The chain carries TRBV28 and TRBJ2-1; tentative D call: TRBD2 (7 bases). The CDR3 loop spans 16 amino acids. Germline V gives CDR1 MDHEN, CDR2 SYDVKM. Trimming removed 3 bases at V and 7 bases at J, with 19 bases between. This CDR3 reads CASSFVQPRGGNEQFF. CDR3 sequence (DNA): TGTGCCAGCAGTTTCGTTCAGCCCAGGGGAGGGAATGAGCAGTTCTTC.

The chain employs TRBV30 and TRBJ1-5; no clear D. Germline CDR1 is GTSNPN and CDR2 is SVGIG (reference sequence). The V and J ends lost 4 bases and 2 bases respectively, with 6 bases between them. The CDR3 consists of 12 residues. This CDR3 reads CAWNLGNQPQHF. The CDR3 DNA reads TGTGCCTGGAACCTCGGCAATCAGCCCCAGCATTTT.

The gene calls are TRBV7-2 and TRBJ2-1; perhaps TRBD2 as D (6 bases). Germline CDR1 and CDR2: SGHTA and FQGNSA. The CDR3 is made up of 15 amino acids. The V end was cut by 5 bases, the J end by 8 bases, with 19 bases between. The CDR3 here is CASSPTPEGSYEQFF. The CDR3 nucleotides read TGTGCCAGCAGCCCTACTCCGGAGGGTAGTTATGAGCAGTTCTTC.

The chain is built from TRBV7-3 and TRBJ1-1, with D perhaps matching TRBD1 (6 bases). V lost 2 bases to trimming and J lost 0 bases, with 19 bases between them. This CDR3 is 18 amino acids long. CDR1 is SGHTA, CDR2 FQGTGA, per germline. CDR3 in amino acids: CASSLQSRGAGMNTEAFF. DNA of the CDR3: TGTGCCAGCAGCTTACAGTCCAGGGGCGCGGGGATGAACACTGAAGCTTTCTTT.

The chain recombines TRBV7-9 with TRBJ2-1; 8 positions match TRBD2. There are 15 residues in the CDR3. Germline trimming cut 1 base from V and 7 bases from J; bases unmatched to any gene: 6. In germline, CDR1 is SEHNR, CDR2 FQNEAQ (reference sequence). The CDR3 protein is CASSLEREGTNEQFF. CDR3 DNA sequence: TGTGCCAGCAGCTTAGAACGGGAGGGTACGAATGAGCAGTTCTTC.

V gene TRBV6-5 combines with J gene TRBJ2-7, with 7 nucleotides matching TRBD2. The CDR3 sequence is 13 residues long. The V and J ends lost 10 bases and 7 bases, in that order; junction bases with no gene match: 13. Germline CDR1 MNHEY, CDR2 SVGAGI. The CDR3 sequence: CATIGSGLGEQYF. The CDR3, as DNA: TGTGCCACCATAGGGTCAGGACTAGGGGAGCAGTACTTC.

The J gene is TRBJ1-3, the V gene TRBV5-1; TRBD1 agrees at 7 bases. Trimming cost V 3 bases and J 7 bases; bases outside gene matches: 13. The CDR3 has 16 residues. Germline V gene lookup returns CDR1 SGHRS and CDR2 YFSETQ. The CDR3 loop reads CASSSGDSQAGNTIYF. The CDR3 nucleotides are TGCGCCAGCAGCTCCGGGGACAGTCAGGCAGGGAACACCATATATTTT. Using reference TRBV5-1 and TRBJ1-3 for the parts outside the CDR3, the full variable domain is KAGVTQTPRYLIKTRGQQVTLSCSPISGHRSVSWYQQTPGQGLQFLFEYFSETQRNKGNFPGRFSGRQFSNSRSEMNVSTLELGDSALYLCASSSGDSQAGNTIYFGEGSWLTVV.

CDR3: CASSERRLAGLNNEQFF. In nucleotides, the CDR3 is TGTGCCAGCAGCGAGAGAAGACTAGCGGGATTAAACAATGAGCAGTTCTTC. The V call is TRBV4-2, the J call TRBJ2-1; 11 bases line up with TRBD2. Germline V CDR1 and CDR2: LGHNA, YNFKEQ. The CDR3 totals 17 residues. V dropped 5 bases and J dropped 5; count of bases not matched to a gene: 11.

The chain uses TRBV4-3 and TRBJ2-3; D may be TRBD1 (6 bases). V lost 0 bases to trimming and J lost 6 bases, with 28 bases between them. The CDR3 consists of 20 residues. The germline V gene has CDR1 LGHNA and CDR2 YSLEER. CDR3 in amino acids: CASSQDFRGFLNTYLDTQYF. The CDR3 DNA follows: TGCGCCAGCAGCCAAGATTTCAGGGGTTTCTTAAATACATATTTGGATACGCAGTATTTT.

The rearrangement uses TRBV9 and TRBJ2-3; 7 nucleotides align to TRBD1. Germline CDR1 is SGDLS and CDR2 is YYNGEE. V was clipped by 4 bases and J by 2 bases; unmatched bases: 4. This CDR3 is 14 amino acids long. Written as DNA, the CDR3 is TGTGCCAGCAGCCAAGACAGGGTCACAGATACGCAGTATTTT. It yields the protein CASSQDRVTDTQYF.

The V and J genes are TRBV13 and TRBJ2-1; tentative D call: TRBD1 (6 bases). The V end was cut by 4 bases, the J end by 5 bases, with 15 bases between. The germline gives CDR1 PRHDT, CDR2 FYEKMQ (reference sequence). This CDR3 contains 15 residues. CDR3 sequence: CASSSTGSGDNEQFF. The CDR3, as DNA: TGTGCCAGCAGCTCAACAGGGTCGGGCGACAATGAGCAGTTCTTC.

A few counts support this clone. V gene TRBV5-6 combines with J gene TRBJ2-6; maybe TRBD2 (7 bases). The V end lost 6 bases, the J end lost 0 bases, and 22 bases lay between the germline ends. This CDR3 is built from 19 residues. Per the germline V gene, CDR1 is SGHDT and CDR2 is YYEEEE. In DNA, the CDR3 is TGTGCCAGCATCTCGGGGGGCAGGCTTTCCTTCTCTGGGGCCAACGTCCTGACTTTC. Amino acid sequence: CASISGGRLSFSGANVLTF.

The genes are TRBV5-5 and TRBJ2-5; TRBD2 matches at 8 bases. In germline, CDR1 is SGHKS, CDR2 YYEKEE (reference sequence). The CDR3 has 16 residues. V gave up 1 base and J gave up 2 bases; unmatched junction bases: 7. Written as DNA, the CDR3 is TGTGCCAGCAGCTTGTACAGCGGGAGTAATCAAGAGACCCAGTACTTC. Protein product: CASSLYSGSNQETQYF.

The V gene is TRBV27, the J gene TRBJ1-1, with 8 bases matching TRBD1. This CDR3 has 15 amino acids. CDR1 is MNHEY and CDR2 is SMNVEV in the germline V gene (reference sequence). Trimming at V came to 4 bases and at J to 6 bases, leaving 10 bases not matched to a gene. CDR3: CASSSTGGGTPEAFF. The CDR3 DNA is TGTGCCAGCAGTTCAACAGGGGGAGGCACACCTGAAGCTTTCTTT.

V is TRBV5-5 and J is TRBJ2-5; TRBD1 is a possible D gene (6 bases). Trimming pared 0 bases from V and 2 bases from J, leaving 11 bases between. This CDR3 comprises 15 residues. From germline, CDR1 is SGHKS and CDR2 YYEKEE (reference sequence). CDR3 coding DNA: TGTGCCAGCAGCTTGGCTGGGGGCGGTCAAGAGACCCAGTACTTC. This codes for CASSLAGGGQETQYF.

The rearrangement links TRBV7-2 to TRBJ2-1, with 10 bases lining up with TRBD1. There are 15 residues in the CDR3. CDR1 and CDR2 from the germline V gene are SGHTA and FQGNSA. The V gene end was trimmed by 10 bases and the J gene end by 9 bases; junction bases not matched to a gene: 15. CDR3 in DNA: TGTGCCACCACAGAGCGGGACAGGGGCGAGAGTGAGCAGTTCTTC. This translates into CATTERDRGESEQFF.

V usage is TRBV30 and J usage is TRBJ1-2; D is ambiguous. Trimming took 0 bases from V and 4 from J, leaving 6 bases between them. The CDR3 sequence is 12 residues long. Germline-derived CDR1 and CDR2 are GTSNPN and SVGIG (reference sequence). The CDR3 is CAWSVSSYGYTF. CDR3 DNA: TGTGCCTGGAGTGTATCCAGCTATGGCTACACCTTC. Full variable domain (outside the CDR3, taken from reference TRBV30 and TRBJ1-2): SQTIHQWPATLVQPVGSPLSLECTVEGTSNPNLYWYRQAAGRGLQLLFYSVGIGQISSEVPQNLSASRPQDRQFILSSKKLLLSDSGFYLCAWSVSSYGYTFGSGTRLTVV.

V usage is TRBV2 and J usage is TRBJ2-1; D possibly corresponds to TRBD2 (6 bases). The CDR3 loop spans 12 amino acids. V shed 6 bases and J shed 7 bases, with 10 bases lying between them. Germline V gene sequence: CDR1 SNHLY, CDR2 FYNNEI. The CDR3 DNA follows: TGTGCCAGCAGCCCCGGGACTAATGAGCAGTTCTTC. The encoded protein is CASSPGTNEQFF. Full variable domain (remainder filled in from reference TRBV2 and TRBJ2-1): EPEVTQTPSHQVTQMGQEVILRCVPISNHLYFYWYRQILGQKVEFLVSFYNNEISEKSEIFDDQFSVERPDGSNFTLKIRSTKLEDSAMYFCASSPGTNEQFFGPGTRLTVL.

This chain uses TRBV19 with TRBJ1-1; unclear D gene. This CDR3 region has 13 residues. Trimming removed 6 bases from V and 1 base from J, with 9 bases in between. Germline loops: CDR1 LNHDA, CDR2 SQIVND (reference sequence). The CDR3 nucleotides are TGTGCCAGTAGATGGACTGAGAACACTGAAGCTTTCTTT. It encodes CASRWTENTEAFF.

The chain is built from TRBV9 and TRBJ2-2; D uncertain. The CDR3 spans 16 residues. V shed 4 bases and J shed 5 bases, with 18 bases lying between them. The germline V gene has CDR1 SGDLS and CDR2 YYNGEE. The DNA of the CDR3 is TGTGCCAGCAGCATCTTACCGGGCCATGGTACCGGGGAGCTGTTTTTT. Residues: CASSILPGHGTGELFF.

The chain employs TRBV14 and TRBJ1-1; D gene ambiguous. Germline V gene lookup returns CDR1 SGHDN and CDR2 FVKESK. The CDR3 is 16 amino acids. Trimming pared 0 bases from V and 7 bases from J, leaving 18 bases between. In DNA form, the CDR3 reads TGTGCCAGCAGCCAAGATACTTATATTTTTGGAAGTGAAGCTTTCTTT. Amino acid sequence: CASSQDTYIFGSEAFF. The whole variable domain, remainder taken from reference TRBV14 and TRBJ1-1, is EAGVTQFPSHSVIEKGQTVTLRCDPISGHDNLYWYRRVMGKEIKFLLHFVKESKQDESGMPNNRFLAERTGGTYSTLKVQPAELEDSGVYFCASSQDTYIFGSEAFFGQGTRLTVV.